This T cell receptor beta chain was captured by sequencing in a study of blood T cell repertoires in COVID-19. The study drew participants aged about 18 to 89 years from some 23 US areas. Participant-reported clinical history was the basis for cohort assignment. CDR3 length: 13 amino acids. Trimming shortened V by 0 bases and J by 2 bases, and 5 bases separated the two germline ends. Germline CDR1 and CDR2: LGHNA and YSLEER. Profiled with immunoSEQ multiplex PCR; TCRdb holds only in-frame clones, not every one. This table has roughly 300,000 clones, under 95% appearing once. This TCR came from a woman in her thirties or forties with acute COVID-19. Sample: PBMCs or T cells enriched from blood (not recorded which). The V and J genes are TRBV4-3 and TRBJ2-7, with D uncertain. The CDR3 DNA sequence: TGCGCCAGCAGCCAAGATCTAACCTACGAGCAGTACTTC. Its translation is CASSQDLTYEQYF.